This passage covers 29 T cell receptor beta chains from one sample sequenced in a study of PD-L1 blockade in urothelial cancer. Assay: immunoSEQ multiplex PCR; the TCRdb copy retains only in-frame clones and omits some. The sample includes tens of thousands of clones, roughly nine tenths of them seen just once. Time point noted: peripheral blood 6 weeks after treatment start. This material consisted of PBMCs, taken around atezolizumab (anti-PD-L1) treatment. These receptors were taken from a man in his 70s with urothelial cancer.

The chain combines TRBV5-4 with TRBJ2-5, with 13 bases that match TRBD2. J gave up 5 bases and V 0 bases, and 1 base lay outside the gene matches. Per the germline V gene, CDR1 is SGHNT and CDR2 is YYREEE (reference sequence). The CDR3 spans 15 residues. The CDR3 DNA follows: TGTGCCAGCAGCTTGGAACTAGCGGGAGGGGAGACCCAGTACTTC. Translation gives CASSLELAGGETQYF.

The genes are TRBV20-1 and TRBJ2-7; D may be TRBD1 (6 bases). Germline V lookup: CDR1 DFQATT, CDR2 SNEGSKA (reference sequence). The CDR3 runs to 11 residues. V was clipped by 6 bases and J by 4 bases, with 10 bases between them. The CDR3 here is CSAPDRYEQYF. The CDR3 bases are TGCAGTGCCCCCGACAGGTACGAGCAGTACTTC.

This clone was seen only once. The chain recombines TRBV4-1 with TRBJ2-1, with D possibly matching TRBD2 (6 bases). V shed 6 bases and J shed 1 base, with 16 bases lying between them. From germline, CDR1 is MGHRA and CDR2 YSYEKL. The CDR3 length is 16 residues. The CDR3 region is CASSRSLGGSYNEQFF. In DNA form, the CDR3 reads TGCGCCAGCAGTCGATCTTTGGGAGGTTCCTACAATGAGCAGTTCTTC.

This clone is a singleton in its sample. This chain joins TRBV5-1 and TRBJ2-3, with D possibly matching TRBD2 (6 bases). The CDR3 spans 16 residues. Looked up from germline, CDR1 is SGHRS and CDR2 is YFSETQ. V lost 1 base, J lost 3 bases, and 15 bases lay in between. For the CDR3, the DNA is TGCGCCAGCAGCTTGACTGTCGGAGGGCCGACAGATACGCAGTATTTT. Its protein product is CASSLTVGGPTDTQYF.

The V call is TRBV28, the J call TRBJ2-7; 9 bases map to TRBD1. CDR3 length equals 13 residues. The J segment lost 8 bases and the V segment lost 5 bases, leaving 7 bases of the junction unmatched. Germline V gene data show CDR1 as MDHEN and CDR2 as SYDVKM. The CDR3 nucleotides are TGTGCCAGCAGTCCTGTAGGACAGGGGAAGCAGTACTTC. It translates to CASSPVGQGKQYF.

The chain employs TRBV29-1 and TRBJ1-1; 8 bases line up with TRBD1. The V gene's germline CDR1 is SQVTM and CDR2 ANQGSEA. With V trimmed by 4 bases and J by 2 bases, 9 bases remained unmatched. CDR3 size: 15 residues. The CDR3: CSVGITGGSNTEAFF. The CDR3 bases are TGCAGCGTTGGGATTACAGGGGGTTCCAACACTGAAGCTTTCTTT. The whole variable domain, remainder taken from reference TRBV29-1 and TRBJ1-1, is SAVISQKPSRDICQRGTSLTIQCQVDSQVTMMFWYRQQPGQSLTLIATANQGSEATYESGFVIDKFPISRPNLTFSTLTVSNMSPEDSSIYLCSVGITGGSNTEAFFGQGTRLTVV.

CDR3 DNA: TGCGCCAGCAGCCAAGGTAGAGGGCCCTTCGAGCAGTACTTC. Amino acids: CASSQGRGPFEQYF. The chain carries TRBV4-1 and TRBJ2-7, with a tentative D call TRBD2 (5 bases). CDR1 is MGHRA, CDR2 YSYEKL, per germline. This CDR3 has 14 amino acids. Trimming shortened V by 1 base and J by 6 bases, and 13 bases separated the two germline ends.

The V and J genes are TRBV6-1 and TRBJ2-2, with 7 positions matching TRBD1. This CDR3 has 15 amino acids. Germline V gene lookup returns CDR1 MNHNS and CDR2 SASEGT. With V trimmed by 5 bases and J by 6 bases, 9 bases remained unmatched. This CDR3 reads CASSSLTGWAGELFF. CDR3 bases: TGTGCCAGCAGTAGCCTGACAGGGTGGGCCGGGGAGCTGTTTTTT.

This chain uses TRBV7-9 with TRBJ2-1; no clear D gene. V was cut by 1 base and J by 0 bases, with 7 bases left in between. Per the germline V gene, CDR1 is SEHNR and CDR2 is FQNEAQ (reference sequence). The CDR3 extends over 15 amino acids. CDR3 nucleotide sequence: TGTGCCAGCAGCTTAGACTGGAGCTCCTACAATGAGCAGTTCTTC. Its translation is CASSLDWSSYNEQFF.

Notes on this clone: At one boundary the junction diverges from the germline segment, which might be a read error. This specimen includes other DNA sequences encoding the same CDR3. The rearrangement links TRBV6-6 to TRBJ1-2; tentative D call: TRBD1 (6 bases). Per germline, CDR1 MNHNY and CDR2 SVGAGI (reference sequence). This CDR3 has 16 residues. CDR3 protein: CASSPRQDTSSYGYTF. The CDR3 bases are TGTGCCAGCAGCCCCAGACAGGATACGTCTAGCTATGGCTATACCTTC.

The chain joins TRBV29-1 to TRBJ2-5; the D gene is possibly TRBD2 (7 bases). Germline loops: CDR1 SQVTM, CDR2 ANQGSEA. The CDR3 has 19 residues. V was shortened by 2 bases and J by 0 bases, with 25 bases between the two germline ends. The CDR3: CSVESRPVKGEGYQETQYF. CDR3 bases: TGCAGCGTTGAATCGCGCCCTGTAAAGGGGGAGGGGTACCAAGAGACCCAGTACTTC.

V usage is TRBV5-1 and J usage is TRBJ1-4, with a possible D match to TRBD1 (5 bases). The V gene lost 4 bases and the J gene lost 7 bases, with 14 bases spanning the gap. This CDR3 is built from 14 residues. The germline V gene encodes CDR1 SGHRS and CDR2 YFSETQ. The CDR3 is CASSPDQGFEKLFF. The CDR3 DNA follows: TGCGCCAGCAGCCCAGATCAGGGATTTGAAAAACTGTTTTTT.

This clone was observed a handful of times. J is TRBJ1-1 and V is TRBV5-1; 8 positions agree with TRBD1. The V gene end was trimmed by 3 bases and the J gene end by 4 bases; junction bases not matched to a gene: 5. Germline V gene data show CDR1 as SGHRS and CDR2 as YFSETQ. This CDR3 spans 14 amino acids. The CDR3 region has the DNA TGCGCCAGCAGCTCTCAGGGGGCCGTCACTGAAGCTTTCTTT. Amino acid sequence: CASSSQGAVTEAFF.

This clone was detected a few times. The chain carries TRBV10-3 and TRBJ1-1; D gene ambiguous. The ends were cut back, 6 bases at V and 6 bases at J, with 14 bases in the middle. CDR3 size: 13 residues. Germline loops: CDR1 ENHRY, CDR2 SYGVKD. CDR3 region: CAISEEGSAEAFF. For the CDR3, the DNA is TGTGCCATCAGCGAAGAGGGTTCGGCTGAAGCTTTCTTT.

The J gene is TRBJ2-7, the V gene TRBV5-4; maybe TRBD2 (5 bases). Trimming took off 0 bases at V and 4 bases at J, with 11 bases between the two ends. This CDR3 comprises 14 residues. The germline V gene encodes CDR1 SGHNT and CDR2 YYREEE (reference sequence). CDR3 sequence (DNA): TGTGCCAGCAGCTTGGTCGGAGGAGTTTACGAGCAGTACTTC. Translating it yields CASSLVGGVYEQYF. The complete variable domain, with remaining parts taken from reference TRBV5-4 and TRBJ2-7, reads ETGVTQSPTHLIKTRGQQVTLRCSSQSGHNTVSWYQQALGQGPQFIFQYYREEENGRGNFPPRFSGLQFPNYSSELNVNALELDDSALYLCASSLVGGVYEQYFGPGTRLTVT.

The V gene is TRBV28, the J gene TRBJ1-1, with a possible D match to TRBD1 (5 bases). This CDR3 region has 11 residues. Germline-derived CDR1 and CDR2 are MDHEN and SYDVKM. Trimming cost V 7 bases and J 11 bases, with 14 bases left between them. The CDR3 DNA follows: TGTGCCAGCACCTTTCAGGGTGGGGCTTTCTTT. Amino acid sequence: CASTFQGGAFF.

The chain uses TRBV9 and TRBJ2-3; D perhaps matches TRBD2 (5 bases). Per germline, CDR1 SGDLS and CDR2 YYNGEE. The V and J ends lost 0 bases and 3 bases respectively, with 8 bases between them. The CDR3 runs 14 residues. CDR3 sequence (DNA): TGTGCCAGCAGCGTAGAAGGGAGTACAGATACGCAGTATTTT. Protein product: CASSVEGSTDTQYF.

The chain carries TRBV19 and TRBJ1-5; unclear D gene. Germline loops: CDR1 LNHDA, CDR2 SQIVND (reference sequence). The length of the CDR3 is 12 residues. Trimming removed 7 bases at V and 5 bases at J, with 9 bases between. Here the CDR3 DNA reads TGTGCCAGTAACTATGAGTATCAGCCCCAGCATTTT. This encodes CASNYEYQPQHF.

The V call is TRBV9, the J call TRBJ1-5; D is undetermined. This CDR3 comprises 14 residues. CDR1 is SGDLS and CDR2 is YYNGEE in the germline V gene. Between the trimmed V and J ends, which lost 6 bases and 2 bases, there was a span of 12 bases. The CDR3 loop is CASTLATGNQPQHF. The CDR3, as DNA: TGTGCCAGCACTCTCGCCACGGGCAATCAGCCCCAGCATTTT.

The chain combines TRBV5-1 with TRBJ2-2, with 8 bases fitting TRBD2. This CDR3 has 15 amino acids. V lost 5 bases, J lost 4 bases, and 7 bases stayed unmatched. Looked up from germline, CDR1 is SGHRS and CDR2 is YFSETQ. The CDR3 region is CASSSGTRGTGELFF. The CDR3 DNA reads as TGCGCCAGCAGTTCCGGGACTAGAGGCACCGGGGAGCTGTTTTTT.

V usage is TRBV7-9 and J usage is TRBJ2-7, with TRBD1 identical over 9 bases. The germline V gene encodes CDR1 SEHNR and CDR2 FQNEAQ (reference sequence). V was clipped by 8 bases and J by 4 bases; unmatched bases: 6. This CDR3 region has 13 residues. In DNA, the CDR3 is TGTGCCAGCCGCGGACAGGGGCCGTACGAGCAGTACTTC. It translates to CASRGQGPYEQYF.

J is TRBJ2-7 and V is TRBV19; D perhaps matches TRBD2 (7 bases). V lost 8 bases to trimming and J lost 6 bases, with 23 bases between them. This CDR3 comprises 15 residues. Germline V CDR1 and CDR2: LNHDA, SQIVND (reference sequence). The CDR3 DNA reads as TGTGCCAGTTACCCAACTTGGGGGGGGCGCGGCGAGCAGTACTTC. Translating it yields CASYPTWGGRGEQYF.

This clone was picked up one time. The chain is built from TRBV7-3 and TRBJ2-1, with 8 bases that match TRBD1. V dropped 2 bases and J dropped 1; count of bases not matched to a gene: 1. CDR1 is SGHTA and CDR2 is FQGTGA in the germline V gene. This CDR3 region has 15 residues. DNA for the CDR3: TGTGCCAGCAGCTTAGACAGGGGTTCCTACAATGAGCAGTTCTTC. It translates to CASSLDRGSYNEQFF.

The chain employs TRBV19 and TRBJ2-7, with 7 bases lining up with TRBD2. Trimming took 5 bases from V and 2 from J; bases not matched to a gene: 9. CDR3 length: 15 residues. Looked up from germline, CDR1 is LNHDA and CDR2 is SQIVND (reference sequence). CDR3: CASSPSAGATYEQYF. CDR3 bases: TGTGCCAGTAGTCCTTCTGCGGGAGCAACCTACGAGCAGTACTTC.

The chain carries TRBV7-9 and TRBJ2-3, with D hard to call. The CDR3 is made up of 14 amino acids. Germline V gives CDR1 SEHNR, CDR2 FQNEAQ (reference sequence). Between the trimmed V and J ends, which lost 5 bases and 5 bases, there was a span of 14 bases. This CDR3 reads CASSPPRSGDTQYF. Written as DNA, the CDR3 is TGTGCCAGCAGCCCCCCCCGGTCGGGAGATACGCAGTATTTT.

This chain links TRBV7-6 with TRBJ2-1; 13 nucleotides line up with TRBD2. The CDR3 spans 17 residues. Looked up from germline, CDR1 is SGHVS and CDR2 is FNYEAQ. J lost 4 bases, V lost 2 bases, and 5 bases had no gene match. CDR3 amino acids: CASSLLLAGGGYNEQFF. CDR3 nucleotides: TGTGCCAGCAGCTTATTACTAGCGGGGGGGGGTTACAATGAGCAGTTCTTC.

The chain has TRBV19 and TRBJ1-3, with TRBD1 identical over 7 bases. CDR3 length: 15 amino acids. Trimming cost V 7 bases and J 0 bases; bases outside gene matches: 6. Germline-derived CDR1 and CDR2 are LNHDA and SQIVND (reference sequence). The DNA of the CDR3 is TGTGCCAGTACCAAGGAGGGGGCCTCTGGAAACACCATATATTTT. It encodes CASTKEGASGNTIYF.

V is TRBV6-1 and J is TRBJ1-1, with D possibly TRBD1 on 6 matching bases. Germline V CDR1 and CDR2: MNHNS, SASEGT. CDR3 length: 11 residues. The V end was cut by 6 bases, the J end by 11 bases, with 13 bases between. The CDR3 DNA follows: TGTGCCAGCAGGGACAGCCTTAACGCTTTCTTT. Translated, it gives CASRDSLNAFF.

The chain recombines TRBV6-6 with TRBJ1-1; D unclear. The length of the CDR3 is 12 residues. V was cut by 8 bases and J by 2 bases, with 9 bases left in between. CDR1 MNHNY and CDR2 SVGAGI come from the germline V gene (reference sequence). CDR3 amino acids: CASVGVNTEAFF. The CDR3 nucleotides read TGTGCCAGCGTAGGAGTAAACACTGAAGCTTTCTTT.